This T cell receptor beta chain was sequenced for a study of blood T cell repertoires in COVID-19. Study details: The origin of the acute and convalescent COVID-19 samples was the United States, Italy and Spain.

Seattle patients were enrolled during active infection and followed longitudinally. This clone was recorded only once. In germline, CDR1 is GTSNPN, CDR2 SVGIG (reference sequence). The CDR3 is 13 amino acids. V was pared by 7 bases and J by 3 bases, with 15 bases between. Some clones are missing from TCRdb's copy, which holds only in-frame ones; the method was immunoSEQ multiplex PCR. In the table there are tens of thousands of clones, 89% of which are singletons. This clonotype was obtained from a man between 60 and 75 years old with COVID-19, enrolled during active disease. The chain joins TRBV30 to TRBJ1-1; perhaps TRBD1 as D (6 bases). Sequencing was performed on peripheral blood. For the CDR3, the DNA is TGTGCCTCCACCGGGGAGGGGGACACTGAAGCTTTCTTT. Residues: CASTGEGDTEAFF.